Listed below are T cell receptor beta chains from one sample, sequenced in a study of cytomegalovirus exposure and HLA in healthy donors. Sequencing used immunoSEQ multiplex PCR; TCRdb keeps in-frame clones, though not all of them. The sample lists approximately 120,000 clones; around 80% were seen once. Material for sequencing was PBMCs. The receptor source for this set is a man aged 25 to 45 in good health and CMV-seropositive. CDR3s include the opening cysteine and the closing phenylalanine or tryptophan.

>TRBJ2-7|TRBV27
CASSRAGMTYEQYF
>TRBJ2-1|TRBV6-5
CASSYSGLAGAEQFF
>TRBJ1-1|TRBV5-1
CASSWGRDRGTAEAFF
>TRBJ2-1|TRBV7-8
CASSLASGRGAYNEQFF
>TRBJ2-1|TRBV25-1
CASSDYLNSGEQFF
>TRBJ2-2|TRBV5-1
CASSPDRGPSGELFF
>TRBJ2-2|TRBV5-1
CASSLISGMTGELFF
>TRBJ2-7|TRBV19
CASSITSSYEQYF
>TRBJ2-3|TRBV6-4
CASSPGLAYTDTQYF
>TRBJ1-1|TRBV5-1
CASSLGDRENEAFF
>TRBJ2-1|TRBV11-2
CASSLDRNEQFF
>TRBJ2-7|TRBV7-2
CASSLPLSYEQYF
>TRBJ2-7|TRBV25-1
CASSKGAPSYEQYF
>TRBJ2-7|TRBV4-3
CASSQGRELTYEQYF
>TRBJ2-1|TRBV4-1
CASSHASGNYNEQFF
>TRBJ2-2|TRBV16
CASSRQGSGELFF
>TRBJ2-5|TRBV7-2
CASSLVGSGREETQYF
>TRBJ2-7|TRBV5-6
CASSSNRVEQYF
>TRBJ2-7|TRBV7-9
CASSLGGPITEQYF
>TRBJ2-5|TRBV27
CASTPTSGRAGQETQYF
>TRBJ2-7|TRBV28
CASSLAGGDQQYF
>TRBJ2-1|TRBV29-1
CSVDGTGESYNEQFF
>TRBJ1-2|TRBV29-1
CSIQPGDMDGYTF
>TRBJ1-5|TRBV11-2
CASSLAGGNQPQHF
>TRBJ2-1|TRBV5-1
CASSLEGGTGNEQFF
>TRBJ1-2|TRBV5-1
CASSLDSLNYGYTF
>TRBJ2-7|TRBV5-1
CASSLGGGRTYEQYF
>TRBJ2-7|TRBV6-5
CASSLWDRVYEQYF
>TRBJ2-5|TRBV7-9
CASSSGFGETQYF
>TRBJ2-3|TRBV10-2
CASRTSGRGITRTDTQYF
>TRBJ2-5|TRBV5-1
CATRTGEVKETQYF
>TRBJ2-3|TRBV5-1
CASSLAGASTDTQYF
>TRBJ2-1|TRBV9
CASSSDRGRSREQFF
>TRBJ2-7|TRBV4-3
CASSYGLAGEGEQYF
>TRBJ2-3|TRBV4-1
CASSQDGGRPLDTQYF
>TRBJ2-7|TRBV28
CASSLAGDLYEQYF
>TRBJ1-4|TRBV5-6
CASSKDRGNEKLFF
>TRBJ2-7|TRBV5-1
CASSIPTGGTEQYF
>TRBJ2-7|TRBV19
CASTGDSYEQYF
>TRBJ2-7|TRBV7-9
CASSPPLTGGLGTYEQYF
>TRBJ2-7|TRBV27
CASSFYRGAYEQYF
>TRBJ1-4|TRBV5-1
CASSRAGATNEKLFF
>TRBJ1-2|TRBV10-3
CAISESQGAGGYTF
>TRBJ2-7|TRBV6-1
CATHHGGAAPYEQYF